This TCR beta chain was recorded in a study of molecular identifiers for immune sequencing clone quantification. Turning to the study itself: Replicates partitioned RNA from approximately 20,000 or 100,000 naive CD8 cells into five parts, sequencing four. Study observations and caveats: Whereas naive cells kept under 1% of molecules in clones above 20 RNA copies, such clones held over 98% in effectors.

This clonotype was recorded at least ten times. What it recognizes is unknown. Germline values: CDR1 MGHRA, CDR2 YSYEKL. This CDR3 is 13 amino acids long. With 1 base removed from V and 8 bases from J, the gap between germline ends came to 8 bases. Methods described previously were used for bulk TCR libraries, and listed TCR primers were applied. Using its own MiXCR run on the PCR reads, TCRdb lists one record per CDR3 protein. Among about 630,000 distinct CDR3 sequences listed, 25% were seen once. Sequencing libraries of naive CD8 cells derived from approximately 20,000 to 1,000,000 sorted cells with 10%, 30% or 50% RNA.

The sample comprised naive CD8+ T cells from blood, with Jurkat cell RNA spiked in. Subset meaning: FACS-sorted CD8+CD4-CCR7+CD45RA+ naive T cells. The receptor's source is a human donor in good health. Some libraries in this study had Jurkat cell RNA spiked in. This sequence joins TRBV4-1 and TRBJ1-4; D remains ambiguous. The CDR3 loop reads CASSQGVFEKLFF. CDR3 DNA sequence: TGCGCCAGCAGCCAAGGGGTCTTCGAAAAACTGTTTTTT.